These T cell receptor beta chains were read from a single sample in a study of blood T cell repertoires in COVID-19. Using immunoSEQ multiplex PCR, the repertoire was profiled, and TCRdb retains in-frame clones only, with some absent. There are 250,000 to 350,000 clones in the sample; approximately 90% occur only once, and around 13% lies in the top ten. The source material was peripheral blood. The source of these receptors is an older woman with acute or convalescent COVID-19. Each CDR3 is given with its conserved first and last residue. The order of the fields is CDR3 length, J gene, V gene, CDR3 protein.

>13|TRBJ2-7|TRBV5-6
CASSRQGLNEQYF
>13|TRBJ1-6|TRBV2
CASSEHNNSPLHF
>14|TRBJ1-2|TRBV29-1
CSVPHGVANYGYTF
>15|TRBJ2-5|TRBV9
CASSARDREGETQYF
>14|TRBJ2-5|TRBV19
CASKTSGVGETQYF
>14|TRBJ2-5|TRBV28
CASSPSWGGETQYF
>17|TRBJ1-1|TRBV4-2
CASSQALQGEGDTEAFF
>15|TRBJ1-6|TRBV5-6
CASSFFDRPGSPLHF
>14|TRBJ1-1|TRBV6-2/TRBV6-3
CASSKRTGATEAFF
>13|TRBJ1-1|TRBV12-3/TRBV12-4
CASLPDRDTEAFF
>13|TRBJ1-5|TRBV12-3/TRBV12-4
CASSYTGNQPQHF
>14|TRBJ1-1|TRBV6-5
CASSYLAENTEAFF
>11|TRBJ2-7|TRBV27
CASGLSYEQYF
>14|TRBJ2-2|TRBV5-6
CASESGSWTGELFF
>15|TRBJ2-7|TRBV19
CASSIRRGASYEQYF
>14|TRBJ2-1|TRBV5-3
CARSSGQGPLGQFF
>15|TRBJ2-7|TRBV3-1/TRBV3-2
CASSASGSLSYEQYF
>13|TRBJ2-5|TRBV28
CAGQAGGRETQYF
>15|TRBJ2-3|TRBV7-6
CASSSSGASTDTQYF
>20|TRBJ2-1|TRBV2
CASSESPWLAGGLWENEQFF
>13|TRBJ2-7|TRBV5-4
CASSLTGDHEQYF
>15|TRBJ1-5|TRBV9
CASSVAGGSVEPQHF
>17|TRBJ1-1|TRBV5-8
CASSLGTGAVLNTEAFF
>16|TRBJ2-5|TRBV6-1
CASSGGLAGFQETQYF
>13|TRBJ1-1|TRBV6-5
CASSYMRAAEAFF
>15|TRBJ1-5|TRBV19
CASSMVAGSHQPQHF
>14|TRBJ1-4|TRBV7-2
CASSGGFGNEKLFF
>16|TRBJ2-5|TRBV4-3
CASSQERGQGAKTQYF
>12|TRBJ2-2|TRBV2
CARGTSERELFF
>14|TRBJ2-7|TRBV28
CASSLTGSSYEQYF
>15|TRBJ2-7|TRBV4-3
CASSQEWQGAREQYF
>12|TRBJ1-2|TRBV19
CASSMTGFGYTF
>14|TRBJ2-2|TRBV24-1
CATSDFAGAGELFF
>13|TRBJ2-7|TRBV6-5
CASSDRESREQYF
>14|TRBJ1-2|TRBV19
CASSIMGLGYGYTF
>15|TRBJ2-2|TRBV9
CASSAHTLNTGELFF
>12|TRBJ1-2|TRBV29-1
CSVPRGDYGYTF
>14|TRBJ2-5|TRBV19
CASSIGGQGETQYF
>15|TRBJ1-3|TRBV5-5
CASSLEPGRGNTIYF
>15|TRBJ1-6|TRBV19
CASRDRGQMYSPLHF
>11|TRBJ1-1|TRBV13
CASKGGTEAFF
>14|TRBJ1-3|TRBV19
CASSSGHSGNTIYF